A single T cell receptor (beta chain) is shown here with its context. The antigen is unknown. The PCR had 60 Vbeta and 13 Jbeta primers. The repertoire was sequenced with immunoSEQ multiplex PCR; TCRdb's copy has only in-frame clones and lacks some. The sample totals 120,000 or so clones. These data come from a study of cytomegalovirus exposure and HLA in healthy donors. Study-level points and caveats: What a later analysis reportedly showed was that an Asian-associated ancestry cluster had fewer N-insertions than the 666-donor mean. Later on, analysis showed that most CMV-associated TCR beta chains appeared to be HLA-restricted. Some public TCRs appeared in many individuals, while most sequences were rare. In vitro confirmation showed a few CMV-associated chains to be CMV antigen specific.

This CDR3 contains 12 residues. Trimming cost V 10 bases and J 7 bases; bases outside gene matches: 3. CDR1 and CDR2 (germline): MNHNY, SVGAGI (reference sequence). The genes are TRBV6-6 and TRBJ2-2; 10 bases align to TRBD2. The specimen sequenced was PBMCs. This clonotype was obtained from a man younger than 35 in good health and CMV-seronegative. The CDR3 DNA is TGTGCCATCAGCGGGGGGGGCGGGGAGCTGTTTTTT. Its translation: CAISGGGGELFF.